This T cell receptor (beta chain) was identified during a study of CD8 T cells in Susac syndrome. High-throughput TCR beta sequencing covered peripheral CD8+ and CD4+ T cells. Negative isolation was used for CD8+ and CD4+ T cells, and FACS enrichment was applied to TEMRA cells. RNA was extracted with the RNeasy kit, and a quantity of about 0.45 to 1 ug was reverse transcribed using random hexamers. Across 54 Vbeta and 13 Jbeta, immunoSEQ multiplex PCR amplified TCR beta CDR3. MiXCR, run by TCRdb on the immunoSEQ multiplex PCR reads, gives a single entry per CDR3 protein. The repertoire holds about 400,000 distinct CDR3 sequences, with roughly 85% as singletons. The material sequenced was CD8+ T cells from PBMCs. This TCR came from a human donor with multiple sclerosis.

This CDR3 reads CASSMGNVVSYEQYF. The CDR3 DNA is TGTGCCAGCAGTATGGGAAATGTTGTCTCCTACGAGCAGTACTTC. This chain connects TRBV27 to TRBJ2-7; D ambiguous. This CDR3 is 15 amino acids long. In germline, CDR1 is MNHEY, CDR2 SMNVEV (reference sequence). V was trimmed by 5 bases and J by 0 bases, leaving 14 bases between them.